One sample yielded the 20 T cell receptor beta chains listed below, sequenced in a study of blood T cell repertoires in COVID-19. Only in-frame clones appear in the TCRdb table, and some are missing; sequencing was by immunoSEQ multiplex PCR. The data hold around 150,000 clones, with approximately 90% observed a single time. Sequenced sample: peripheral blood. These receptors all come from a human donor in a cohort sampled during active COVID-19.

The chain couples TRBV5-6 to TRBJ2-7, with 7 positions matching TRBD1. Germline V gene sequence: CDR1 SGHDT, CDR2 YYEEEE. Germline trimming cut 1 base from V and 3 bases from J; bases unmatched to any gene: 4. The CDR3 spans 14 residues. The CDR3 coding sequence is TGTGCCAGCAGCTTGTACGGACAGGTCTACGAGCAGTACTTC. Protein product: CASSLYGQVYEQYF.

Here the CDR3 DNA reads TGTGCCAGCAGCCACGGGACACTAGGTCAGCCCCAGCATTTT. Protein sequence: CASSHGTLGQPQHF. J is TRBJ1-5 and V is TRBV5-6, with a weak D call TRBD1 (6 bases). CDR3 length equals 14 residues. Germline V gene data show CDR1 as SGHDT and CDR2 as YYEEEE. The V gene lost 4 bases and the J gene lost 6 bases, with 14 bases spanning the gap.

The rearrangement uses TRBV2 and TRBJ2-1; 9 bases align to TRBD2. The ends lost 6 bases at V and 8 bases at J; junction bases unmatched: 11. The length of the CDR3 is 15 residues. Germline V lookup: CDR1 SNHLY, CDR2 FYNNEI. The CDR3 DNA is TGTGCCAGCAGACCACGACTAGCGGTAGGGTATGAGCAGTTCTTC. It yields the protein CASRPRLAVGYEQFF. The variable domain in full, with the rest retrieved from reference TRBV2 and TRBJ2-1, is EPEVTQTPSHQVTQMGQEVILRCVPISNHLYFYWYRQILGQKVEFLVSFYNNEISEKSEIFDDQFSVERPDGSNFTLKIRSTKLEDSAMYFCASRPRLAVGYEQFFGPGTRLTVL.

The gene calls are TRBV5-1 and TRBJ2-1, with D perhaps matching TRBD2 (6 bases). This CDR3 is 18 amino acids long. The V end lost 1 base, the J end lost 4 bases, and 21 bases lay between the germline ends. In germline, CDR1 is SGHRS, CDR2 YFSETQ. This CDR3 is CASSLRSARSSGYNEQFF. CDR3 sequence (DNA): TGCGCCAGCAGCTTGCGTTCGGCCCGCAGTAGCGGATACAATGAGCAGTTCTTC.

CDR3 bases: TGCGCCAGCAGCCAAGAGGCTAGCGGGGGCCGCACAGATACGCAGTATTTT. Protein: CASSQEASGGRTDTQYF. The V call is TRBV4-1, the J call TRBJ2-3; TRBD2 matches 10 bases. In germline, CDR1 is MGHRA, CDR2 YSYEKL. Trimming at V came to 0 bases and at J to 1 base, leaving 4 bases not matched to a gene. This CDR3 contains 17 residues.

The J gene is TRBJ2-1, the V gene TRBV5-1; 10 nucleotides align to TRBD1. The trim removed 1 base at V and 5 bases at J, leaving 9 bases unmatched. Germline CDR1 SGHRS, CDR2 YFSETQ. The CDR3 contains 17 residues. CDR3 sequence: CASSLTTGGRSDNEQFF. CDR3 sequence (DNA): TGCGCCAGCAGCTTGACGACAGGGGGCCGCTCTGACAATGAGCAGTTCTTC.

The chain employs TRBV12-3 or TRBV12-4 and TRBJ2-7; 7 bases map to TRBD1. V lost 6 bases and J lost 0; bases outside the gene matches: 2. CDR3 length: 13 residues. CDR3 region: CASRGTDSYEQYF. The CDR3 DNA reads TGTGCCAGCAGGGGGACAGACTCCTACGAGCAGTACTTC.

The chain is built from TRBV5-1 and TRBJ2-5; 13 nucleotides line up with TRBD2. Losses at the gene ends were 7 bases for V and 5 bases for J; bases not matched to a gene: 5. CDR3 length: 14 amino acids. Germline loops: CDR1 SGHRS, CDR2 YFSETQ. CDR3 loop: CASGLAGVAETQYF. The CDR3 DNA reads as TGCGCCAGCGGACTAGCGGGGGTAGCGGAGACCCAGTACTTC.

Written as DNA, the CDR3 is TGTGCCAGCAGCGTAACGGGTGAGGGATATGACGAGCAGTACTTC. Protein: CASSVTGEGYDEQYF. The genes are TRBV9 and TRBJ2-7; D perhaps matches TRBD2 (5 bases). The CDR3 has 15 residues. Trimming cost V 1 base and J 5 bases, with 16 bases left between them. Germline V gene lookup returns CDR1 SGDLS and CDR2 YYNGEE.

This chain uses TRBV19 with TRBJ2-1, with TRBD2 identical over 9 bases. The CDR3 covers 15 residues. Germline lookup yields CDR1 LNHDA and CDR2 SQIVND (reference sequence). The J segment lost 6 bases and the V segment lost 5 bases, leaving 8 bases of the junction unmatched. DNA for the CDR3: TGTGCCAGTAGTGGTGAGACTAGCGGCCTCAATGAGCAGTTCTTC. Residues: CASSGETSGLNEQFF.

This clone was seen a handful of times. CDR3 DNA sequence: TGTGCCAGCAGTTCCACGGACAGGGGGCGCAGGGATTCTCCTGCCTACACCTTC. Protein sequence: CASSSTDRGRRDSPAYTF. This chain uses TRBV27 with TRBJ1-2, with 11 positions matching TRBD1. Per the germline V gene, CDR1 is MNHEY and CDR2 is SMNVEV (reference sequence). V shed 4 bases and J 10 bases; nucleotides not matched to a gene: 20. CDR3 length: 18 amino acids.

In this sample, this clone turned up a few times. J is TRBJ1-2 and V is TRBV3-1 (or the pseudogene TRBV3-2); D is undetermined. V was clipped by 0 bases and J by 8 bases, with 4 bases between them. CDR3 length: 11 amino acids. Germline-derived CDR1 and CDR2 are LGHDT and YNNKEL (reference sequence). The CDR3 protein is CASSQDSGYTF. In DNA, the CDR3 is TGTGCCAGCAGCCAAGATTCGGGCTACACCTTC.

This clone was detected only once. This CDR3 is CASSQATSGAYEQYF. The CDR3 DNA follows: TGTGCCAGCAGCCAAGCAACTAGCGGGGCCTACGAGCAGTACTTC. The rearrangement joins TRBV4-2 to TRBJ2-7, with TRBD2 matching 10 bases. The CDR3 is 15 amino acids. The germline V gene has CDR1 LGHNA and CDR2 YNFKEQ. V lost 1 base, J lost 2 bases, and 2 bases stayed unmatched.

V is TRBV3-1 (or the pseudogene TRBV3-2) and J is TRBJ2-5; D is possibly TRBD2 (6 bases). This CDR3 region has 15 residues. Germline CDR1 reads LGHDT; CDR2 reads YNNKEL (reference sequence). Trimming stripped 4 bases from V and 2 bases from J, with 14 bases between. The CDR3 DNA is TGTGCCAGCAGCCCGCCTGGAGGGGTTCAAGAGACCCAGTACTTC. Translating it yields CASSPPGGVQETQYF.

This chain links TRBV30 with TRBJ1-5, with 9 bases that match TRBD1. This CDR3 region has 19 residues. Germline CDR1 and CDR2: GTSNPN and SVGIG (reference sequence). V was pared by 0 bases and J by 0 bases, with 12 bases of the junction left unmatched. CDR3 coding DNA: TGTGCCTGGAGTGTACCGGGACAGGGAAAAATTTATAGCAATCAGCCCCAGCATTTT. Encoded protein: CAWSVPGQGKIYSNQPQHF. The full variable domain, its missing parts supplied by reference TRBV30 and TRBJ1-5, is SQTIHQWPATLVQPVGSPLSLECTVEGTSNPNLYWYRQAAGRGLQLLFYSVGIGQISSEVPQNLSASRPQDRQFILSSKKLLLSDSGFYLCAWSVPGQGKIYSNQPQHFGDGTRLSIL.

Of note for this clone: The sample has other DNA sequences that encode this CDR3 too. V gene TRBV30 combines with J gene TRBJ1-5; no firm D call. The CDR3 contains 12 residues. Germline CDR1 reads GTSNPN; CDR2 reads SVGIG (reference sequence). V shed 1 base and J shed 4 bases, with 5 bases lying between them. CDR3 amino acids: CAWSGVNQPQHF. In DNA, the CDR3 is TGTGCCTGGAGTGGAGTTAATCAGCCCCAGCATTTT.

This sequence joins TRBV7-3 and TRBJ2-7; D possibly corresponds to TRBD2 (6 bases). Germline CDR1 SGHTA, CDR2 FQGTGA. The V and J ends lost 5 bases and 7 bases respectively, with 18 bases between them. This CDR3 region has 14 residues. For the CDR3, the DNA is TGTGCCAGCAGCCGCGGGACTCCTTACGCTGAGCAGTACTTC. Its translation is CASSRGTPYAEQYF.

This clone was seen a single time. This CDR3 reads CAWSREGGYYGYTF. As DNA, the CDR3 is TGTGCCTGGAGTCGGGAAGGGGGTTACTATGGCTACACCTTC. The V gene is TRBV30, the J gene TRBJ1-2; D is possibly TRBD1 (6 bases). The germline CDR1 and CDR2 sequences are GTSNPN and SVGIG (reference sequence). V gave up 2 bases and J gave up 3 bases, with 13 bases separating them. The length of the CDR3 is 14 residues.

The V call is TRBV29-1, the J call TRBJ2-3, with 13 bases fitting TRBD2. The germline gives CDR1 SQVTM, CDR2 ANQGSEA. The V gene end was trimmed by 7 bases and the J gene end by 4 bases; junction bases not matched to a gene: 8. The CDR3 contains 15 residues. CDR3 amino acids: CSALTSGGAPDTQYF. CDR3 coding DNA: TGCAGCGCCCTAACTAGCGGGGGGGCCCCAGATACGCAGTATTTT.

The CDR3 spells CATSREVAGSPTGELFF. The CDR3 DNA follows: TGTGCCACCAGCAGAGAAGTAGCGGGATCCCCCACCGGGGAGCTGTTTTTT. The chain uses TRBV15 and TRBJ2-2; 8 bases map to TRBD2. Germline trimming cut 0 bases from V and 4 bases from J; bases unmatched to any gene: 7. The CDR3 has 17 residues. CDR1 and CDR2 from the germline V gene are LNHNV and YYDKDF (reference sequence).